This entry lists 6 T cell receptor beta chains sequenced from one sample in a study of shared clonotypes between healthy human individuals. The protocol was immunoSEQ multiplex PCR, while the TCRdb copy is restricted to in-frame clones and leaves out a portion. The sample holds about 380,000 clones, approximately 96% seen once. The sequencing sample was made of memory CD8+ T cells sorted from blood. As to subset: CD45RO+ cells pooled with CCR7-negative TemRA cells. Source of these receptors: a man younger than 40 in good health.

For this clone: The sample carries other DNA sequences with the same CDR3. The CDR3, as DNA: TGCGCCAGCAGCTTCCTTTCGGGAAGCACAGATACGCAGTATTTT. Protein product: CASSFLSGSTDTQYF. The rearrangement links TRBV5-1 to TRBJ2-3; the D gene is possibly TRBD2 (5 bases). This CDR3 region has 15 residues. CDR1 and CDR2 (germline): SGHRS, YFSETQ. The ends were cut back, 2 bases at V and 0 bases at J, with 10 bases in the middle.

The gene calls are TRBV20-1 and TRBJ1-2; D ambiguous. V lost 5 bases, J lost 4 bases, and 5 bases lay in between. This CDR3 region has 10 residues. The germline V gene has CDR1 DFQATT and CDR2 SNEGSKA (reference sequence). The CDR3 is CSAGTYGYTF. As DNA, the CDR3 is TGCAGTGCTGGAACCTATGGCTACACCTTC.

This clone came up once. The chain is built from TRBV27 and TRBJ2-7, with 9 bases matching TRBD1. Germline CDR1 reads MNHEY; CDR2 reads SMNVEV (reference sequence). The CDR3 runs 15 residues. Germline trimming cut 5 bases from V and 3 bases from J; bases unmatched to any gene: 8. CDR3 residues: CASSLRQGVGYEQYF. CDR3 coding DNA: TGTGCCAGCAGTCTAAGACAGGGGGTAGGCTACGAGCAGTACTTC.

This chain uses TRBV6-1 with TRBJ2-3; D unresolved. Trimming took 2 bases from V and 1 from J, leaving 10 bases between them. This CDR3 has 15 residues. The V gene's germline CDR1 is MNHNS and CDR2 SASEGT. CDR3 DNA: TGTGCCAGCAGTGAACGGAAGCCCCGCACAGATACGCAGTATTTT. Its protein product is CASSERKPRTDTQYF.

This sequence joins TRBV5-1 and TRBJ2-5; 12 nucleotides align to TRBD2. CDR3 length equals 17 residues. With 0 bases clipped from V and 1 base from J, the junction kept 4 bases outside the gene matches. Germline V gene sequence: CDR1 SGHRS, CDR2 YFSETQ. Here the CDR3 DNA reads TGCGCCAGCAGCTTGGGGGGACTAGCGGGCCTCCAAGAGACCCAGTACTTC. Translated, it gives CASSLGGLAGLQETQYF.

This chain links TRBV5-1 with TRBJ1-3, with unresolved D. Germline V CDR1 and CDR2: SGHRS, YFSETQ. Trimming took off 1 base at V and 0 bases at J, with 11 bases between the two ends. CDR3 length: 16 residues. The CDR3 sequence: CASSLIFPPSGNTIYF. The CDR3 bases are TGCGCCAGCAGCTTGATCTTCCCCCCCTCTGGAAACACCATATATTTT. Using reference TRBV5-1 and TRBJ1-3 for the parts outside the CDR3, the full variable domain is KAGVTQTPRYLIKTRGQQVTLSCSPISGHRSVSWYQQTPGQGLQFLFEYFSETQRNKGNFPGRFSGRQFSNSRSEMNVSTLELGDSALYLCASSLIFPPSGNTIYFGEGSWLTVV.